Presented here are 25 T cell receptor beta chains from one specimen sequenced in a study of cytomegalovirus exposure and HLA in healthy donors. Some clones are missing from TCRdb's copy, which holds only in-frame ones; the method was immunoSEQ multiplex PCR. Of a few hundred thousand clones in the sample, more than 80% were seen once. Material: PBMCs. All receptors come from a woman under 30 in good health and CMV-seronegative.

J is TRBJ1-5 and V is TRBV7-8; tentative D call: TRBD1 (6 bases). This CDR3 region has 18 residues. The germline V gene has CDR1 SGHVS and CDR2 FQNEAQ. Trimming took 2 bases from V and 0 from J, leaving 17 bases between them. The CDR3 is CASSLLEFDRYSNQPQHF. CDR3 sequence (DNA): TGTGCCAGCAGCTTATTGGAGTTTGACAGGTATAGCAATCAGCCCCAGCATTTT.

The chain is built from TRBV7-8 and TRBJ2-7, with 8 bases identical to TRBD2. The CDR3 is 16 residues long. Germline V gene lookup returns CDR1 SGHVS and CDR2 FQNEAQ. V lost 0 bases, J lost 0 bases, and 4 bases stayed unmatched. CDR3 amino acids: CASSLASGTYSYEQYF. The CDR3 DNA is TGTGCCAGCAGCTTAGCTAGCGGGACCTACTCCTACGAGCAGTACTTC.

The genes are TRBV18 and TRBJ2-2, with 8 bases that match TRBD1. The V gene's germline CDR1 is KGHSH and CDR2 LQKENI. The CDR3 has 14 amino acids. V trimming: 4 bases; J trimming: 6 bases; junction bases outside the gene matches: 4. The CDR3 is CASSLTGVSGELFF. The CDR3 DNA reads TGTGCCAGCTCACTGACAGGGGTATCCGGGGAGCTGTTTTTT. The variable domain in full, with the rest retrieved from reference TRBV18 and TRBJ2-2, is NAGVMQNPRHLVRRRGQEARLRCSPMKGHSHVYWYRQLPEEGLKFMVYLQKENIIDESGMPKERFSAEFPKEGPSILRIQQVVRGDSAAYFCASSLTGVSGELFFGEGSRLTVL.

The rearrangement uses TRBV25-1 and TRBJ2-1; 12 bases are a match to TRBD2. V gave up 8 bases and J gave up 7 bases; unmatched junction bases: 6. Germline values: CDR1 MGHDK, CDR2 SYGVNS. This CDR3 contains 14 residues. Here the CDR3 reads CASRRLAGANEQFF. The DNA of the CDR3 is TGTGCCAGCCGTAGACTAGCGGGAGCAAATGAGCAGTTCTTC.

This clone has only one observation. The chain uses TRBV29-1 and TRBJ2-1; 7 bases are a match to TRBD2. Trimming at V came to 4 bases and at J to 0 bases, leaving 12 bases not matched to a gene. This CDR3 comprises 17 residues. Germline V gene data show CDR1 as SQVTM and CDR2 as ANQGSEA. CDR3 protein: CSVVPGEGPHSYNEQFF. In nucleotides, the CDR3 is TGCAGCGTTGTACCGGGGGAGGGCCCCCACTCCTACAATGAGCAGTTCTTC.

This rearrangement joins TRBV5-1 to TRBJ1-1, with 9 bases lining up with TRBD1. Germline CDR1 reads SGHRS; CDR2 reads YFSETQ. The J segment lost 3 bases and the V segment lost 4 bases, leaving 4 bases of the junction unmatched. This CDR3 has 14 amino acids. In DNA form, the CDR3 reads TGCGCCAGCAGCCCGTGGACAGGGGACACTGAAGCTTTCTTT. Its protein product is CASSPWTGDTEAFF.

This sequence joins TRBV6-5 and TRBJ1-4, with D possibly being TRBD1 (6 bases). V lost 2 bases, J lost 4 bases, and 11 bases lay in between. The germline CDR1 and CDR2 sequences are MNHEY and SVGAGI. CDR3 size: 15 residues. The CDR3: CASSYDQGFNEKLFF. The CDR3 bases are TGTGCCAGCAGTTACGACCAGGGGTTTAATGAAAAACTGTTTTTT.

J is TRBJ2-2 and V is TRBV6-9, with D tentatively TRBD1 (6 bases). Germline lookup yields CDR1 MNHGY and CDR2 SVAAGI. The CDR3 contains 15 residues. The V and J ends lost 4 bases and 6 bases respectively, with 15 bases between them. The DNA for the CDR3 is TGTGCCAGCAGTTTGGCAGGGGCGCTATCCGGGGAGCTGTTTTTT. Translation: CASSLAGALSGELFF.

The genes are TRBV7-9 and TRBJ1-2; 10 nucleotides agree with TRBD1. The CDR3 totals 14 residues. The J segment lost 7 bases and the V segment lost 5 bases, leaving 7 bases of the junction unmatched. Germline-derived CDR1 and CDR2 are SEHNR and FQNEAQ (reference sequence). The CDR3 reads CASSTGTGDVGYTF. CDR3 nucleotide sequence: TGTGCCAGCAGCACCGGGACAGGGGATGTTGGCTACACCTTC.

This clone was detected only once. The genes are TRBV4-2 and TRBJ2-1; tentative D call: TRBD1 (6 bases). Germline assignment: CDR1 LGHNA and CDR2 YNFKEQ. This CDR3 region has 15 residues. Trimming removed 4 bases from V and 5 bases from J, with 15 bases in between. In DNA form, the CDR3 reads TGTGCCAGCAGCCCGGGTACAGGGAAAGACAATGAGCAGTTCTTC. It codes for CASSPGTGKDNEQFF.

This clone has ten or more counts. V gene TRBV5-3 combines with J gene TRBJ2-2; 8 bases fit TRBD1. TRBV5-3 is filed as an ORF, its function uncertain. CDR3 length: 18 amino acids. With 4 bases clipped from V and 2 bases from J, the junction kept 13 bases outside the gene matches. Written as DNA, the CDR3 is TGTGCCAGAAGCCTCCAGGTTGGGACAGGTCATAACACCGGGGAGCTGTTTTTT. It yields the protein CARSLQVGTGHNTGELFF.

The chain has TRBV27 and TRBJ2-2; 7 bases map to TRBD1. V lost 5 bases to trimming and J lost 6 bases; unmatched junction nucleotides: 6. This CDR3 comprises 14 residues. Germline CDR1 is MNHEY and CDR2 is SMNVEV (reference sequence). The CDR3: CASSTTGVAGELFF. CDR3 nucleotide sequence: TGTGCCAGCAGTACAACAGGGGTAGCCGGGGAGCTGTTTTTT.

The chain recombines TRBV27 with TRBJ2-5; 10 bases are a match to TRBD1. The CDR3 contains 14 residues. The germline gives CDR1 MNHEY, CDR2 SMNVEV (reference sequence). With 5 bases clipped from V and 3 bases from J, the junction kept 3 bases outside the gene matches. The CDR3 sequence is CASSPGTGEETQYF. CDR3 bases: TGTGCCAGCAGTCCAGGGACAGGGGAAGAGACCCAGTACTTC.

V and J are TRBV5-6 and TRBJ2-1; maybe TRBD2 (6 bases). Trimming stripped 2 bases from V and 2 bases from J, with 14 bases between. From germline, CDR1 is SGHDT and CDR2 YYEEEE. This CDR3 is 16 amino acids long. The CDR3 region is CASSFLAKGAYNEQFF. The CDR3 bases are TGTGCCAGCAGCTTTCTAGCGAAAGGGGCCTACAATGAGCAGTTCTTC.

In its sample, this clone was seen once. This chain uses TRBV6-1 with TRBJ1-5; 8 positions match TRBD1. CDR1 is MNHNS, CDR2 SASEGT, per germline. The CDR3 loop spans 13 amino acids. Unmatched junction bases numbered 0, after V lost 3 bases and J lost 5 bases. The CDR3 spells CASSDRGHQPQHF. In DNA, the CDR3 is TGTGCCAGCAGTGACAGGGGGCATCAGCCCCAGCATTTT.

V gene TRBV5-1 combines with J gene TRBJ1-1; D ambiguous. The CDR3 consists of 13 residues. V was cut by 4 bases and J by 1 base, with 8 bases left in between. CDR1 is SGHRS and CDR2 is YFSETQ in the germline V gene. Here the CDR3 reads CASSLRQNTEAFF. As DNA, the CDR3 is TGCGCCAGCAGCCTGAGACAGAACACTGAAGCTTTCTTT. Supplemented by reference TRBV5-1 and TRBJ1-1, the full variable domain reads KAGVTQTPRYLIKTRGQQVTLSCSPISGHRSVSWYQQTPGQGLQFLFEYFSETQRNKGNFPGRFSGRQFSNSRSEMNVSTLELGDSALYLCASSLRQNTEAFFGQGTRLTVV.

The V and J genes are TRBV7-9 and TRBJ2-7; possible D gene TRBD1, 6 bases. The CDR3 sequence is 13 residues long. Trimming stripped 5 bases from V and 2 bases from J, with 10 bases between. Germline values: CDR1 SEHNR, CDR2 FQNEAQ (reference sequence). In nucleotides, the CDR3 is TGTGCCAGCAGCCCAGGGGTTCCCTACGAGCAGTACTTC. Encoded protein: CASSPGVPYEQYF.

The chain is built from TRBV9 and TRBJ2-2; tentative D call: TRBD1 (6 bases). Germline loops: CDR1 SGDLS, CDR2 YYNGEE. CDR3 length: 15 amino acids. Deletions cut 1 base from V and 7 bases from J, with 14 bases between. The CDR3 spells CASSVSAGVGGELFF. CDR3 DNA sequence: TGTGCCAGCAGCGTATCTGCAGGGGTGGGCGGGGAGCTGTTTTTT.

The chain is built from TRBV6-6 and TRBJ2-5; no firm D call. The germline V and J ends were trimmed by 6 bases and 5 bases, with 10 bases remaining between them. The germline CDR1 and CDR2 sequences are MNHNY and SVGAGI (reference sequence). The CDR3 loop spans 12 amino acids. The CDR3 reads CASSSRSETQYF. CDR3 nucleotides: TGTGCCAGCAGCTCCCGTTCGGAGACCCAGTACTTC.

The rearrangement links TRBV7-2 to TRBJ2-1; possibly TRBD1 for D (6 bases). The CDR3 has 13 residues. With 5 bases removed from V and 8 bases from J, the gap between germline ends came to 13 bases. Germline CDR1 SGHTA, CDR2 FQGNSA. The CDR3 is CASSRGTRDEQFF. The CDR3 DNA is TGTGCCAGCAGCAGAGGGACAAGGGATGAGCAGTTCTTC.

The chain links TRBV7-6 to TRBJ2-3, with 9 bases matching TRBD2. The germline gives CDR1 SGHVS, CDR2 FNYEAQ. The CDR3 extends over 17 amino acids. The V segment lost 2 bases and the J segment 5 bases; nucleotides outside the gene matches: 11. The CDR3 coding sequence is TGTGCCAGCAGCTTATTCGGTGCGGGAGGGCCCGGAGATACGCAGTATTTT. It encodes CASSLFGAGGPGDTQYF.

The chain is built from TRBV6-4 and TRBJ2-3; tentative D call: TRBD1 (6 bases). The V gene's germline CDR1 is MRHNA and CDR2 SNTAGT. The V end was cut by 2 bases, the J end by 1 base, with 10 bases between. The CDR3 is made up of 15 amino acids. CDR3 loop: CASSDQAGGTDTQYF. CDR3 sequence (DNA): TGTGCCAGCAGTGACCAGGCAGGGGGCACAGATACGCAGTATTTT.

The chain employs TRBV7-3 and TRBJ2-2; 15 bases map to TRBD2. The germline V gene has CDR1 SGHTA and CDR2 FQGTGA. V dropped 6 bases and J dropped 2; count of bases not matched to a gene: 7. The CDR3 length is 18 residues. The CDR3 nucleotides are TGTGCCAGCAGATACGGACTAGCGGGAGGGCCTAACACCGGGGAGCTGTTTTTT. It encodes CASRYGLAGGPNTGELFF.

Here the CDR3 DNA reads TGTGCCAGCAGTTATTCAACTGGGGCCAACGTCCTGACTTTC. Amino acid sequence: CASSYSTGANVLTF. The chain links TRBV6-5 to TRBJ2-6; D ambiguous. From germline, CDR1 is MNHEY and CDR2 SVGAGI. V was pared by 3 bases and J by 2 bases, with 5 bases between. The CDR3 is 14 residues long.

CDR3 DNA: TGTGCCAGCAGTTACTCGAATAGCGGGGGCCAAGAGACCCAGTACTTC. Translating it yields CASSYSNSGGQETQYF. The rearrangement joins TRBV6-5 to TRBJ2-5, with 9 positions matching TRBD2. This CDR3 is built from 16 residues. V shed 0 bases, J shed 1 base, and the junction held 3 bases outside the gene matches. CDR1 is MNHEY and CDR2 is SVGAGI in the germline V gene.